This TCR beta chain was documented in a study of T cells in Graves' hyperthyroidism and ophthalmopathy. It was uncontrolled infection, other autoimmune disease, pregnancy or lactation that excluded patients. The diagnostic basis comprised clinical symptoms, serum thyroxine and TRAb, thyroid ultrasound and orbital computed tomography. The PBMCs were sourced from fresh peripheral blood (10 ml). Germline V CDR1 and CDR2: DFQATT, SNEGSKA (reference sequence). The CDR3 has 16 residues. The V and J ends lost 1 base and 0 bases respectively, with 13 bases between them. RNA transcripts served as the template for amplifying TCR beta CDR3 regions. HTBI primers drove first-round RT-PCR of the TCR CDR3. MiXCR was run by TCRdb on the multiplex PCR reads, yielding one entry per CDR3 protein. The data show a few hundred thousand distinct CDR3 sequences, 20% to 25% seen once. The study's findings and limits: Blood also held most thyroid clonotypes expanded beyond 0.001.

Regarding this clonotype: As yet, its antigen is unknown.

Sequencing was carried out using blood. This sequence joins TRBV20-1 and TRBJ2-1; D may match TRBD1 or TRBD2 (7 bases each). The receptor's source is a woman in her 70s with Graves' ophthalmopathy. The CDR3: CSARGQGGVSYNEQFF. The CDR3 nucleotides are TGCAGTGCTAGAGGACAGGGAGGGGTCTCCTACAATGAGCAGTTCTTC.